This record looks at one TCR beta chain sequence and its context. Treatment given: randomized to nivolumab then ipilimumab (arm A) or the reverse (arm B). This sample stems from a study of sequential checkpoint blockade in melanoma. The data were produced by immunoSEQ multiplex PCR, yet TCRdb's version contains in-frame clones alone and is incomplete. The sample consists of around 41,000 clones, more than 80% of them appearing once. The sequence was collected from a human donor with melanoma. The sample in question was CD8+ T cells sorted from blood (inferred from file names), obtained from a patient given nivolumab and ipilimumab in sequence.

The CDR3 nucleotides are TGTGCCAGTAGTATTTTTGCGGATTCTAGGAATGAGCAGTTCTTC. It is translated as CASSIFADSRNEQFF. The rearrangement joins TRBV19 to TRBJ2-1; no clear D. The germline V and J ends were trimmed by 3 bases and 7 bases, with 16 bases remaining between them. From germline, CDR1 is LNHDA and CDR2 SQIVND (reference sequence). CDR3 length: 15 residues.